These 32 T cell receptor beta chains were all obtained from the same sample, sequenced in a study of read filtering for tumor transcriptome and immune sequencing. This library used around 400 ng RNA and molecular barcoded adaptors spanning alpha/delta and beta/gamma chains. TCRdb re-derived calls from the reads in MiXCR, one entry per CDR3 protein. This table holds about 38,000 distinct CDR3 sequences, about an eighth found once. The sequenced sample consisted of a population of CD138-negative cells sorted from bone marrow. The receptors stem from a donor over 35 with multiple myeloma.

Only a few counts were recorded for this clonotype. The rearrangement joins TRBV28 to TRBJ1-1; no definite D call. The CDR3 is 12 residues long. The V gene lost 10 bases and the J gene lost 8 bases, with 17 bases spanning the gap. In germline, CDR1 is MDHEN, CDR2 SYDVKM. In DNA, the CDR3 is TGTGCCACCGGGGTACCGGGAAACGAAGCTTTCTTT. This sequence encodes CATGVPGNEAFF. Using reference TRBV28 and TRBJ1-1 for the parts outside the CDR3, the full variable domain is DVKVTQSSRYLVKRTGEKVFLECVQDMDHENMFWYRQDPGLGLRLIYFSYDVKMKEKGDIPEGYSVSREKKERFSLILESASTNQTSMYLCATGVPGNEAFFGQGTRLTVV.

This clonotype was recorded a few times. The chain uses TRBV28 and TRBJ2-2, with TRBD2 matching over 7 bases. J was trimmed by 5 bases and V by 7 bases; bases with no gene match: 7. Looked up from germline, CDR1 is MDHEN and CDR2 is SYDVKM. The CDR3 runs 14 residues. CDR3 amino acids: CASIVGGRTGELFF. The CDR3 coding sequence is TGTGCCAGCATCGTCGGCGGGAGAACCGGGGAGCTGTTTTTT. Together with reference TRBV28 and TRBJ2-2, the CDR3 gives the full variable domain: DVKVTQSSRYLVKRTGEKVFLECVQDMDHENMFWYRQDPGLGLRLIYFSYDVKMKEKGDIPEGYSVSREKKERFSLILESASTNQTSMYLCASIVGGRTGELFFGEGSRLTVL.

In its sample, this clonotype was seen many times. This rearrangement joins TRBV7-9 to TRBJ2-5; D gene uncertain. Germline V gene lookup returns CDR1 SEHNR and CDR2 FQNEAQ (reference sequence). The CDR3 runs to 11 residues. V was cut by 5 bases and J by 1 base, with 2 bases left in between. The CDR3 bases are TGTGCCAGCAGCCTCCAAGAGACCCAGTACTTC. It is translated as CASSLQETQYF.

This clonotype was seen a few times. The rearrangement joins TRBV6-2 or TRBV6-3 to TRBJ1-5; 9 bases match TRBD1. V shed 6 bases, J shed 0 bases, and the junction held 9 bases outside the gene matches. This CDR3 comprises 17 residues. Germline V lookup: CDR1 MNHEY, CDR2 SVGEGT. The CDR3 bases are TGTGCCAGCAGCCGGCGGGACAGGGCAATTAGCAATCAGCCCCAGCATTTT. Protein: CASSRRDRAISNQPQHF.

This clonotype was recorded many times. The J gene is TRBJ1-1, the V gene TRBV15, with D perhaps TRBD1 (5 bases). Germline assignment: CDR1 LNHNV and CDR2 YYDKDF (reference sequence). The length of the CDR3 is 15 residues. Between the trimmed V and J ends, which lost 0 bases and 3 bases, there was a span of 11 bases. The CDR3 nucleotides read TGTGCCACCAGCAGAGACCAGGGTTGGGACACTGAAGCTTTCTTT. Translation: CATSRDQGWDTEAFF.

With regard to this clonotype: A single base is all that separates this from a far larger clone, so a read error is likely. The chain joins TRBV6-5 to TRBJ2-1; 7 nucleotides line up with TRBD2. The CDR3 spans 16 residues. With 4 bases clipped from V and 7 bases from J, the junction kept 13 bases outside the gene matches. Germline-derived CDR1 and CDR2 are MNHEY and SVGAGI. CDR3 sequence: CASSFYDGLGLNEQFF. CDR3 coding DNA: TGTGCCAGCAGTTTCTATGATGGACTAGGGTTAAATGAGCAGTTCTTC.

This clonotype was detected many times. The chain is built from TRBV13 and TRBJ2-7, with 9 bases identical to TRBD2. Looked up from germline, CDR1 is PRHDT and CDR2 is FYEKMQ (reference sequence). The V gene end was trimmed by 1 base and the J gene end by 5 bases; junction bases not matched to a gene: 6. CDR3 length equals 15 residues. Here the CDR3 reads CASSLVSGSVHEQYF. CDR3 bases: TGTGCCAGCAGCTTAGTTAGCGGGAGTGTCCACGAGCAGTACTTC.

This clonotype was seen ten or more times. The J gene is TRBJ2-1, the V gene TRBV12-3 or TRBV12-4, with 7 nucleotides matching TRBD2. V shed 10 bases, J shed 0 bases, and the junction held 9 bases outside the gene matches. This CDR3 comprises 15 residues. The chain's CDR3 is CATKSTSLSYNEQFF. The CDR3 DNA reads TGTGCCACCAAGTCGACTAGCCTCTCCTACAATGAGCAGTTCTTC.

The sample holds many counts of this clonotype. The rearrangement uses TRBV5-1 and TRBJ2-5, with 8 bases identical to TRBD2. V trimming: 4 bases; J trimming: 5 bases; junction bases outside the gene matches: 1. CDR1 is SGHRS, CDR2 YFSETQ, per germline. The CDR3 runs to 12 residues. CDR3 sequence: CASSPSGETQYF. The CDR3 DNA reads as TGCGCCAGCAGCCCTAGCGGGGAGACCCAGTACTTC.

This clonotype was counted only a few times. This chain joins TRBV18 and TRBJ2-7; D is perhaps TRBD1 (6 bases). The CDR3 totals 13 residues. V was cut by 3 bases and J by 6 bases, with 12 bases left in between. The germline V gene encodes CDR1 KGHSH and CDR2 LQKENI. Here the CDR3 DNA reads TGTGCCAGCTCACCCGACAGGAGCTTCGAGCAGTACTTC. This translates into CASSPDRSFEQYF.

A word on this clonotype: One junction end disagrees with the germline gene, perhaps due to a read error. The rearrangement uses TRBV6-1 and TRBJ2-2; 11 nucleotides match TRBD1. The CDR3 is made up of 15 amino acids. The germline CDR1 and CDR2 sequences are MNHNS and SASEGT. The CDR3 loop reads CANSEGTGGTGELFF. The CDR3, as DNA: TGTGCCAACAGTGAAGGGACAGGGGGCACCGGGGAGCTGTTTTTT.

In this sample, this clonotype turned up many times. The chain links TRBV7-9 to TRBJ2-7; D unresolved. V lost 1 base, J lost 1 base, and 5 bases lay in between. The CDR3 spans 13 residues. In germline, CDR1 is SEHNR, CDR2 FQNEAQ (reference sequence). CDR3 coding DNA: TGTGCCAGCAGCTTAGACCCATCCTACGAGCAGTACTTC. As protein: CASSLDPSYEQYF.

This clonotype was seen at least ten times. The chain employs TRBV20-1 and TRBJ2-5; 9 bases line up with TRBD2. V trimming: 5 bases; J trimming: 4 bases; junction bases outside the gene matches: 8. Germline V gene data show CDR1 as DFQATT and CDR2 as SNEGSKA (reference sequence). The CDR3 sequence is 14 residues long. CDR3 nucleotide sequence: TGCAGTGCTGAGCGGGGGGCGCGAGGAGAGACCCAGTACTTC. Residues: CSAERGARGETQYF.

This clonotype was detected many times. CDR3 sequence (DNA): TGTGCCAGCAGCCTAAAGTCTGGGGCCAACGTCCTGACTTTC. This gives the protein CASSLKSGANVLTF. This sequence joins TRBV3-1 and TRBJ2-6, with D unresolved. The CDR3 runs to 14 residues. Trimming left V 4 bases short and J 1 base short, with 5 bases between. Germline values: CDR1 LGHDT, CDR2 YNNKEL (reference sequence). The full variable domain, in which reference TRBV3-1 and TRBJ2-6 provide the parts outside the CDR3, is DTAVSQTPKYLVTQMGNDKSIKCEQNLGHDTMYWYKQDSKKFLKIMFSYNNKELIINETVPNRFSPKSPDKAHLNLHINSLELGDSAVYFCASSLKSGANVLTFGAGSRLTVL.

This clonotype has ten or more counts. The rearrangement joins TRBV19 to TRBJ2-3; 7 bases are shared with TRBD2. The V segment lost 7 bases and the J segment 4 bases; nucleotides outside the gene matches: 8. Germline-derived CDR1 and CDR2 are LNHDA and SQIVND (reference sequence). This CDR3 spans 14 amino acids. CDR3 in DNA: TGTGCCAGTATAGGGCGGGAGCCGGCAGATACGCAGTATTTT. It encodes CASIGREPADTQYF.

The table lists this clonotype with many counts. The J gene is TRBJ2-7, the V gene TRBV7-2, with D perhaps TRBD1 or TRBD2 (5 bases each). The CDR3 sequence is 15 residues long. From germline, CDR1 is SGHTA and CDR2 FQGNSA. Trimming left V 5 bases short and J 8 bases short, with 22 bases between. The CDR3 DNA sequence: TGTGCCAGCAGCATACCCGGGACCACAAGGAGCAAGCAGTACTTC. It yields the protein CASSIPGTTRSKQYF.

Notes on this clonotype: Possible read error: a much larger clone is one base away. The V gene is TRBV7-8, the J gene TRBJ2-7; 8 nucleotides line up with TRBD1. Losses at the gene ends were 5 bases for V and 2 bases for J; bases not matched to a gene: 8. The CDR3 is made up of 15 amino acids. Germline V lookup: CDR1 SGHVS, CDR2 FQNEAQ. CDR3 protein: CASSGEQGVTYEQYF. CDR3 DNA: TGTGCCAGCAGCGGGGAACAGGGGGTCACCTACGAGCAGTACTTC.

This clonotype was picked up many times. This chain connects TRBV4-1 to TRBJ1-5; no clear D. The V end was cut by 0 bases, the J end by 4 bases, with 10 bases between. Germline V CDR1 and CDR2: MGHRA, YSYEKL. The CDR3 length is 15 residues. CDR3 bases: TGCGCCAGCAGCCAAGATACGGCGGCGAATCAGCCCCAGCATTTT. This translates into CASSQDTAANQPQHF.

This clonotype occurred many times. The rearrangement uses TRBV7-2 and TRBJ2-3; D possibly uses TRBD1 or TRBD2 (6 bases each). This CDR3 spans 15 amino acids. The ends were cut back, 7 bases at V and 3 bases at J, with 17 bases in the middle. CDR1 and CDR2 from the germline V gene are SGHTA and FQGNSA. The CDR3 nucleotides are TGTGCCAGCACCGAACCGGGGGCCCTTACAGATACGCAGTATTTT. It translates to CASTEPGALTDTQYF.

In its sample, this clonotype was seen many times. V is TRBV29-1 and J is TRBJ2-7; TRBD1 is a possible D gene (6 bases). Trimming took off 6 bases at V and 6 bases at J, with 21 bases between the two ends. This CDR3 has 14 residues. The V gene's germline CDR1 is SQVTM and CDR2 ANQGSEA. This chain's CDR3 is CSVGQRGSTSEQYF. DNA for the CDR3: TGCAGCGTGGGACAACGAGGGTCAACGTCCGAGCAGTACTTC.

This clonotype was seen repeatedly, ten times or more. This sequence joins TRBV7-8 and TRBJ2-4, with D uncertain. Germline V gene data show CDR1 as SGHVS and CDR2 as FQNEAQ. This CDR3 is 15 amino acids long. The V and J ends lost 5 bases and 1 base respectively, with 12 bases between them. CDR3 protein: CASSLGFGAKNIQYF. DNA of the CDR3: TGTGCCAGCAGCCTGGGGTTTGGGGCCAAAAACATTCAGTACTTC.

This clonotype was counted ten times or more. V gene TRBV28 combines with J gene TRBJ1-1; the D is unclear. The CDR3 is 11 residues long. CDR1 and CDR2 from the germline V gene are MDHEN and SYDVKM. V gave up 7 bases and J gave up 0 bases, with 3 bases separating them. The chain's CDR3 is CASILNTEAFF. For the CDR3, the DNA is TGTGCCAGCATACTGAACACTGAAGCTTTCTTT. Variable domain in full (rest from reference TRBV28 and TRBJ1-1): DVKVTQSSRYLVKRTGEKVFLECVQDMDHENMFWYRQDPGLGLRLIYFSYDVKMKEKGDIPEGYSVSREKKERFSLILESASTNQTSMYLCASILNTEAFFGQGTRLTVV.

This clonotype was counted many times. The chain has TRBV5-1 and TRBJ2-1, with TRBD2 matching over 13 bases. Germline assignment: CDR1 SGHRS and CDR2 YFSETQ. The CDR3 is 17 amino acids. V lost 3 bases to trimming and J lost 5 bases; unmatched junction nucleotides: 8. CDR3 DNA: TGCGCCAGCAGCTCTATCTGGACTAGCGGGGGTAACAATGAGCAGTTCTTC. Encoded protein: CASSSIWTSGGNNEQFF.

In this sample, this clonotype turned up many times. V and J are TRBV11-2 and TRBJ2-2; perhaps TRBD1 as D (7 bases). Trimming shortened V by 2 bases and J by 5 bases, and 12 bases separated the two germline ends. The germline gives CDR1 SGHAT, CDR2 FQNNGV. The CDR3 has 15 residues. The CDR3 DNA is TGTGCCAGCAGCTTAAGTCAGGGGGGTACCGGGGAGCTGTTTTTT. This sequence encodes CASSLSQGGTGELFF.

The table lists this clonotype with a few counts. A clone one base away is much larger, so this may be a read error. The rearrangement joins TRBV29-1 to TRBJ2-5; 7 bases align to TRBD1. Unmatched junction bases numbered 12, after V lost 4 bases and J lost 7 bases. Per the germline V gene, CDR1 is SQVTM and CDR2 is ANQGSEA. This CDR3 comprises 14 residues. The CDR3 here is CSVGGTVARGTQYF. The CDR3 nucleotides read TGCAGCGTTGGTGGGACAGTGGCCCGTGGGACCCAGTACTTC.

This clonotype was seen once. This sequence joins TRBV29-1 and TRBJ2-1, with D perhaps assigned TRBD1 or TRBD2 (6 bases each). The CDR3 contains 13 residues. CDR1 is SQVTM, CDR2 ANQGSEA, per germline. V was clipped by 4 bases and J by 9 bases, with 16 bases between them. CDR3 region: CSVGGGGRFEQFF. The CDR3 DNA reads as TGCAGCGTTGGAGGGGGAGGAAGGTTTGAGCAGTTCTTC.

This clonotype was counted at least ten times. The chain combines TRBV20-1 with TRBJ2-5; D perhaps matches TRBD2 (6 bases). The CDR3 is made up of 14 amino acids. The germline V gene encodes CDR1 DFQATT and CDR2 SNEGSKA (reference sequence). Trimming shortened V by 1 base and J by 4 bases, and 13 bases separated the two germline ends. CDR3 sequence reads: CSARVAGRGETQYF. The CDR3 DNA reads as TGCAGTGCTAGAGTCGCGGGACGGGGAGAGACCCAGTACTTC.

In this sample, this clonotype turned up many times. The gene calls are TRBV29-1 and TRBJ2-1; D uncertain. CDR1 is SQVTM, CDR2 ANQGSEA, per germline. This CDR3 region has 13 residues. V was pared by 7 bases and J by 8 bases, with 18 bases between. The CDR3 spells CSALDQNNDEQFF. The CDR3 DNA follows: TGCAGCGCACTGGACCAAAATAACGATGAGCAGTTCTTC.

This clonotype was seen a handful of times. The chain links TRBV10-3 to TRBJ2-3, with D uncertain. In germline, CDR1 is ENHRY, CDR2 SYGVKD. The V end was cut by 6 bases, the J end by 3 bases, with 16 bases between. The CDR3 loop spans 15 amino acids. CDR3 in DNA: TGTGCCATCAGGATTGGAACGGGCGTGACAGATACGCAGTATTTT. Its translation: CAIRIGTGVTDTQYF.

This clonotype has a count of ten or more. The CDR3 DNA reads TGTGCCAGCAGCGGCCGAGGGGGGGGCTACAATGAGCAGTTCTTC. It is translated as CASSGRGGGYNEQFF. The chain couples TRBV7-2 to TRBJ2-1, with a tentative D call TRBD2 (7 bases). CDR1 is SGHTA and CDR2 is FQGNSA in the germline V gene. V lost 5 bases to trimming and J lost 3 bases, with 14 bases between them. The CDR3 consists of 15 residues.

This clonotype was found many times. Lacking the conserved final phenylalanine or tryptophan, this CDR3 likely reflects a read error. The DNA is left out, because the CDR3 cannot be placed on it with certainty; the CDR3 is given as TCRdb lists it. The J gene is TRBJ2-1, the V gene TRBV3-1; the D call of TRBD2 is as the table states it, not checked on the DNA. The CDR3 has 13 amino acids, counting both end residues. The germline V gene has CDR1 LGHDT and CDR2 YNNKEL (reference sequence). The CDR3: CASSQDGQRAEFS.

This clonotype was seen at least ten times. The chain links TRBV6-6 to TRBJ2-1; D is possibly TRBD1 (6 bases). This CDR3 has 16 amino acids. Trimming pared 4 bases from V and 4 bases from J, leaving 17 bases between. The germline V gene encodes CDR1 MNHNY and CDR2 SVGAGI (reference sequence). The CDR3 nucleotides read TGTGCCAGCAGTTCCAGGGACACGAGGGGATACAATGAGCAGTTCTTC. It codes for CASSSRDTRGYNEQFF.